What follows are 15 T cell receptor beta chains derived from one specimen sequenced in a study of shared clonotypes between healthy human individuals. The table came from immunoSEQ multiplex PCR; TCRdb's copy has only in-frame clones and leaves some out. The sample lists approximately 740,000 clones; 74% were seen once. The sample consisted of memory CD4+ T cells sorted from blood. Subset defined: CD45RA-negative fraction. The receptors come from a woman younger than 45 in good health.

The rearrangement joins TRBV27 to TRBJ2-5, with 7 bases identical to TRBD1. With V trimmed by 5 bases and J by 7 bases, 7 bases remained unmatched. Germline values: CDR1 MNHEY, CDR2 SMNVEV (reference sequence). This CDR3 contains 13 residues. CDR3 region: CASSGQVGLTQYF. The CDR3 nucleotides read TGTGCCAGCAGTGGACAGGTTGGTTTGACCCAGTACTTC.

This sequence joins TRBV30 and TRBJ1-2, with D maybe TRBD1 (5 bases). The V end was cut by 3 bases, the J end by 3 bases, with 11 bases between. This CDR3 is built from 13 residues. In germline, CDR1 is GTSNPN, CDR2 SVGIG (reference sequence). This CDR3 is CAWSVGGDYGYTF. DNA for the CDR3: TGTGCCTGGAGCGTCGGAGGGGACTATGGCTACACCTTC.

This clone was observed a single time. This sequence joins TRBV25-1 and TRBJ2-5; possibly TRBD1 for D (5 bases). V was cut by 3 bases and J by 0 bases, with 8 bases left in between. The germline gives CDR1 MGHDK, CDR2 SYGVNS. CDR3 length: 14 residues. The CDR3 reads CASSDRTNQETQYF. In DNA, the CDR3 is TGTGCCAGCAGTGACAGGACAAACCAAGAGACCCAGTACTTC.

The genes are TRBV14 and TRBJ2-3; unclear D gene. CDR3 length: 13 amino acids. From germline, CDR1 is SGHDN and CDR2 FVKESK. The ends were cut back, 1 base at V and 10 bases at J, with 12 bases in the middle. The chain's CDR3 is CASSQGLSLAQYF. The CDR3 DNA reads as TGTGCCAGCAGCCAAGGTCTGTCCCTAGCGCAGTATTTT.

The chain carries TRBV5-1 and TRBJ1-3; no firm D call. The CDR3 runs to 14 residues. Germline loops: CDR1 SGHRS, CDR2 YFSETQ. The V gene lost 4 bases and the J gene lost 2 bases, with 10 bases spanning the gap. CDR3 loop: CASSAPEAGNTIYF. CDR3 sequence (DNA): TGCGCCAGCAGCGCCCCAGAGGCTGGAAACACCATATATTTT.

The chain uses TRBV18 and TRBJ1-1; D not resolved. Germline loops: CDR1 KGHSH, CDR2 LQKENI. The CDR3 loop spans 15 amino acids. Trimming shortened V by 5 bases and J by 3 bases, and 16 bases separated the two germline ends. The CDR3, as DNA: TGTGCCAGCTCAAAAGGATATGATAGAGACACTGAAGCTTTCTTT. Translated, it gives CASSKGYDRDTEAFF.

The chain recombines TRBV28 with TRBJ2-2, with 7 positions matching TRBD1. CDR1 MDHEN and CDR2 SYDVKM come from the germline V gene. The CDR3 runs to 16 residues. V was pared by 2 bases and J by 5 bases, with 8 bases of the junction left unmatched. The CDR3 DNA is TGTGCCAGCAGTTTAAGGGGACAGCCTCGGACCGGGGAGCTGTTTTTT. Protein sequence: CASSLRGQPRTGELFF.

The chain has TRBV6-5 and TRBJ1-1; 7 nucleotides agree with TRBD1. V dropped 5 bases and J dropped 0; count of bases not matched to a gene: 3. The CDR3 is 14 amino acids. Looked up from germline, CDR1 is MNHEY and CDR2 is SVGAGI. CDR3 loop: CASSVQGLNTEAFF. The CDR3 region has the DNA TGTGCCAGCAGTGTACAGGGGCTGAACACTGAAGCTTTCTTT.

V gene TRBV28 combines with J gene TRBJ1-1; D call uncertain. Trimming removed 2 bases at V and 4 bases at J, with 11 bases between. The CDR3 is 14 amino acids. Germline CDR1 MDHEN, CDR2 SYDVKM. The CDR3 loop is CASSLPLGSTEAFF. The CDR3 nucleotides are TGTGCCAGCAGTTTACCCCTGGGTAGCACTGAAGCTTTCTTT. The whole variable domain, filled in from reference TRBV28 and TRBJ1-1, reads DVKVTQSSRYLVKRTGEKVFLECVQDMDHENMFWYRQDPGLGLRLIYFSYDVKMKEKGDIPEGYSVSREKKERFSLILESASTNQTSMYLCASSLPLGSTEAFFGQGTRLTVV.

The gene calls are TRBV13 and TRBJ2-7; TRBD2 is a possible D gene (6 bases). The CDR3 consists of 16 residues. CDR1 and CDR2 from the germline V gene are PRHDT and FYEKMQ (reference sequence). V lost 5 bases and J 6 bases, leaving 23 bases between the germline ends. The DNA of the CDR3 is TGTGCCAGCAGCCCCCCCAGACGGGGGAGTGGCCTCGAGCAGTACTTC. It translates to CASSPPRRGSGLEQYF.

The rearrangement uses TRBV30 and TRBJ1-2; 7 bases map to TRBD1. The V gene end was trimmed by 0 bases and the J gene end by 4 bases; junction bases not matched to a gene: 8. The CDR3 sequence is 15 residues long. Per the germline V gene, CDR1 is GTSNPN and CDR2 is SVGIG (reference sequence). The CDR3 DNA sequence: TGTGCCTGGAGTGTACAGGGGCGCGGGATCTATGGCTACACCTTC. This sequence encodes CAWSVQGRGIYGYTF.

The chain carries TRBV28 and TRBJ2-5, with 8 positions matching TRBD2. The junction had 3 bases not matched to a gene; V was cut back by 6 bases and J by 3 bases. The length of the CDR3 is 13 residues. Germline CDR1 and CDR2: MDHEN and SYDVKM. The CDR3 is CASRQAGEETQYF. CDR3 in DNA: TGTGCCAGCAGACAAGCGGGAGAAGAGACCCAGTACTTC. Drawing the rest from reference TRBV28 and TRBJ2-5, the complete variable domain is DVKVTQSSRYLVKRTGEKVFLECVQDMDHENMFWYRQDPGLGLRLIYFSYDVKMKEKGDIPEGYSVSREKKERFSLILESASTNQTSMYLCASRQAGEETQYFGPGTRLLVL.

This clone was detected only a few times. This chain links TRBV2 with TRBJ2-7; the D call may be TRBD1 or TRBD2 (5 bases each). V gave up 7 bases and J gave up 2 bases, with 18 bases separating them. CDR3 length: 15 amino acids. Per germline, CDR1 SNHLY and CDR2 FYNNEI. The CDR3 DNA reads as TGTGCCAGCACCCGATTGACAGCGGCACCCTACGAGCAGTACTTC. Translated: CASTRLTAAPYEQYF.

The genes are TRBV5-4 and TRBJ2-1; no definite D call. This CDR3 region has 14 residues. V gave up 0 bases and J gave up 2 bases, with 6 bases separating them. CDR1 is SGHNT, CDR2 YYREEE, per germline (reference sequence). In DNA form, the CDR3 reads TGTGCCAGCAGCTTGGGGGCAGCCTACAATGAGCAGTTCTTC. This translates into CASSLGAAYNEQFF.

The gene calls are TRBV20-1 and TRBJ1-1; D remains ambiguous. Germline V gives CDR1 DFQATT, CDR2 SNEGSKA (reference sequence). V was pared by 7 bases and J by 1 base, with 7 bases between. This CDR3 has 11 residues. The chain's CDR3 is CSGHQNTEAFF. For the CDR3, the DNA is TGCAGTGGACATCAGAACACTGAAGCTTTCTTT.